The clone carrying this T cell receptor (beta chain) was detected once. Its matching antigen is unknown. This entry comes from a study of T cells in Graves' hyperthyroidism and ophthalmopathy. Overall study findings and caveats: Most thyroid clonotypes that were expanded above 0.001 also turned up in blood.

If no ophthalmopathy progression occurred within 18 months, Graves' hyperthyroidism was stable. From RNA transcripts, TCR beta CDR3 regions were amplified. Using the HTBI primer set, a first-round RT-PCR was run on the TCR CDR3. Each CDR3 protein is one row after TCRdb ran MiXCR on the multiplex PCR reads. The sample shows over 150,000 distinct CDR3 sequences, 17% of them seen only once. J lost 2 bases, V lost 0 bases, and 5 bases had no gene match. CDR1 is MGHRA and CDR2 is YSYEKL in the germline V gene. This CDR3 is 19 amino acids long. The sequence derives from a woman in her 50s with Graves' hyperthyroidism. V and J are TRBV4-1 and TRBJ2-2, with TRBD2 matching 14 bases. Source material: blood. CDR3 coding DNA: TGCGCCAGCAGCCAAGAGGTGGGACTAGCGGGAGAAAACACCGGGGAGCTGTTTTTT. Translation: CASSQEVGLAGENTGELFF.